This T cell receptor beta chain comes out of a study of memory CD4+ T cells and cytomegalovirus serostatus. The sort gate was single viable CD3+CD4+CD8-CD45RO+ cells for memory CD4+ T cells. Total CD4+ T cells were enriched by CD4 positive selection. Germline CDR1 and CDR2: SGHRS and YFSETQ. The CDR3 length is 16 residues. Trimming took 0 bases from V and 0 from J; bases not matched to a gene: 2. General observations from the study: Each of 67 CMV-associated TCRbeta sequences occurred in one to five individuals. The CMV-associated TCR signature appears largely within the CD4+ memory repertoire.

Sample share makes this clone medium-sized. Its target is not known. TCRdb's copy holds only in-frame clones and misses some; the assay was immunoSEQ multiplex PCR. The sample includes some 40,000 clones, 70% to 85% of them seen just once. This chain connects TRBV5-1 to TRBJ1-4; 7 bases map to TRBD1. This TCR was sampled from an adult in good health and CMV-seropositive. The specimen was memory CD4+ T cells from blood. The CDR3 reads CASSLGGTATNEKLFF. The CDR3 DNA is TGCGCCAGCAGCTTGGGCGGGACAGCAACTAATGAAAAACTGTTTTTT.